The 16 T cell receptor beta chains given below trace back to one sample, sequenced in a study of cytotoxic CD8 clonotypes in ibrutinib-treated CLL. Clones were read by immunoSEQ multiplex PCR, and TCRdb kept only the in-frame ones, dropping some. This sample has about 29,000 clones; about 80% occur once, and the top ten carry around 50%. Sequencing used PBMCs, obtained after 36 months of ibrutinib treatment. The receptors come from a human donor with chronic lymphocytic leukemia.

The rearrangement joins TRBV14 to TRBJ1-1, with 8 positions matching TRBD1. The CDR3 is 13 amino acids. J was trimmed by 3 bases and V by 4 bases; bases with no gene match: 1. Germline V gene data show CDR1 as SGHDN and CDR2 as FVKESK. CDR3 sequence (DNA): TGTGCCAGCAGCCCGGACAGGGACACTGAAGCTTTCTTT. Translating gives CASSPDRDTEAFF.

Only a few counts were recorded for this clone. This chain's CDR3 is CASSPIAGGITGELFF. As DNA, the CDR3 is TGTGCCAGCAGCCCCATAGCGGGGGGGATCACCGGGGAGCTGTTTTTT. V usage is TRBV7-9 and J usage is TRBJ2-2; 11 nucleotides line up with TRBD2. Trimming at V came to 5 bases and at J to 4 bases, leaving 6 bases not matched to a gene. CDR1 is SEHNR, CDR2 FQNEAQ, per germline (reference sequence). The CDR3 covers 16 residues.

The chain uses TRBV2 and TRBJ1-1; D gene uncertain. Germline V gene lookup returns CDR1 SNHLY and CDR2 FYNNEI. The CDR3 spans 10 residues. The V end lost 2 bases, the J end lost 7 bases, and 2 bases lay between the germline ends. As DNA, the CDR3 is TGTGCCAGCAGTGAATTTGAAGCTTTCTTT. This gives the protein CASSEFEAFF.

V usage is TRBV6-5 and J usage is TRBJ1-3; the D is unclear. This CDR3 is 16 amino acids long. V gave up 0 bases and J gave up 3 bases, with 12 bases separating them. Germline V gene data show CDR1 as MNHEY and CDR2 as SVGAGI. The CDR3 DNA follows: TGTGCCAGCAGTTACTCGATAGGGCAAAGTGGAAACACCATATATTTT. It is translated as CASSYSIGQSGNTIYF.

The DNA of the CDR3 is TGTGCCATCAGTGAGTCCACCCCCGGGACAGGGGTGGTCGGGGAGACCCAGTACTTC. Translation: CAISESTPGTGVVGETQYF. The chain has TRBV10-3 and TRBJ2-5; 10 nucleotides align to TRBD1. The J segment lost 5 bases and the V segment lost 0 bases, leaving 15 bases of the junction unmatched. The CDR3 is 19 residues long. CDR1 is ENHRY, CDR2 SYGVKD, per germline.

This clone was detected a few times. V is TRBV27 and J is TRBJ2-7; 8 positions match TRBD1. The CDR3 has 14 residues. The germline gives CDR1 MNHEY, CDR2 SMNVEV (reference sequence). The trim removed 7 bases at V and 5 bases at J, leaving 10 bases unmatched. CDR3 loop: CASTNLDREDEQYF. For the CDR3, the DNA is TGTGCCAGCACTAACCTGGACAGGGAGGACGAGCAGTACTTC.

This clone was seen only a few times. CDR3 loop: CASSPNLSGGSYEQYF. The CDR3, as DNA: TGTGCCAGCAGTCCTAACCTTAGCGGGGGGAGTTACGAGCAGTACTTC. V usage is TRBV27 and J usage is TRBJ2-7; 10 bases are a match to TRBD2. The CDR3 sequence is 16 residues long. The germline CDR1 and CDR2 sequences are MNHEY and SMNVEV (reference sequence). V was clipped by 5 bases and J by 4 bases; unmatched bases: 11.

The rearrangement uses TRBV9 and TRBJ1-1; D gene ambiguous. CDR1 is SGDLS, CDR2 YYNGEE, per germline. Trimming cost V 7 bases and J 1 base, with 11 bases left between them. CDR3 size: 13 residues. The CDR3 DNA sequence: TGTGCCAGCGCGCAACTCCAGAACACTGAAGCTTTCTTT. It encodes CASAQLQNTEAFF.

V and J are TRBV5-4 and TRBJ2-7, with 8 bases that match TRBD1. This CDR3 has 14 amino acids. The ends lost 2 bases at V and 3 bases at J; junction bases unmatched: 4. Germline V lookup: CDR1 SGHNT, CDR2 YYREEE (reference sequence). The CDR3 protein is CASSLIGTGYEQYF. CDR3 nucleotide sequence: TGTGCCAGCAGCTTAATCGGGACAGGCTACGAGCAGTACTTC.

The genes are TRBV4-2 and TRBJ1-1; D not resolved. Trimming pared 1 base from V and 4 bases from J, leaving 7 bases between. The CDR3 sequence is 13 residues long. Germline CDR1 and CDR2: LGHNA and YNFKEQ. The chain's CDR3 is CASSQARGTEAFF. The CDR3 DNA reads TGTGCCAGCAGCCAAGCCAGAGGCACTGAAGCTTTCTTT.

The chain is built from TRBV7-3 and TRBJ2-5; tentatively, D is TRBD2 (5 bases). Germline CDR1 reads SGHTA; CDR2 reads FQGTGA. V lost 4 bases and J lost 5, with 11 bases in between. This CDR3 is 13 amino acids long. Here the CDR3 reads CASSSIPGETQYF. The CDR3 nucleotides are TGTGCCAGCAGCTCGATACCGGGGGAGACCCAGTACTTC.

This chain links TRBV7-8 with TRBJ1-6; D is ambiguous. Trimming left V 5 bases short and J 9 bases short, with 14 bases between. CDR3 length equals 14 residues. CDR1 is SGHVS, CDR2 FQNEAQ, per germline. CDR3 sequence reads: CASSPDPVSSPLHF. CDR3 DNA sequence: TGTGCCAGCAGCCCCGACCCCGTATCTTCACCCCTCCACTTT.

The gene calls are TRBV11-3 and TRBJ2-2; 9 bases are a match to TRBD1. Unmatched junction bases numbered 5, after V lost 9 bases and J lost 3 bases. CDR1 SGHNT and CDR2 YENEEA come from the germline V gene. This CDR3 spans 14 amino acids. CDR3: CASGTGRHTGELFF. DNA for the CDR3: TGTGCCAGTGGGACAGGGCGGCACACCGGGGAGCTGTTTTTT. The entire variable domain, with the rest obtained from reference TRBV11-3 and TRBJ2-2, is as follows: EAGVVQSPRYKIIEKKQPVAFWCNPISGHNTLYWYLQNLGQGPELLIRYENEEAVDDSQLPKDRFSAERLKGVDSTLKIQPAELGDSAVYLCASGTGRHTGELFFGEGSRLTVL.

The J gene is TRBJ2-1, the V gene TRBV7-9, with D maybe TRBD2 (6 bases). Per the germline V gene, CDR1 is SEHNR and CDR2 is FQNEAQ (reference sequence). V was shortened by 1 base and J by 5 bases, with 18 bases between the two germline ends. CDR3 size: 17 residues. The CDR3 coding sequence is TGTGCCAGCAGCTTAGAGGTCGGGAGAGGTGGGAACAATGAGCAGTTCTTC. Its translation: CASSLEVGRGGNNEQFF.

The V call is TRBV9, the J call TRBJ2-5; D not resolved. Germline assignment: CDR1 SGDLS and CDR2 YYNGEE. V dropped 0 bases and J dropped 4 bases, with 16 bases sitting between them. The CDR3 loop spans 16 amino acids. In DNA, the CDR3 is TGTGCCAGCAGCGTAGTAGGCGACCCCAGGACAGAGACCCAGTACTTC. This translates into CASSVVGDPRTETQYF. The full variable domain, rest sourced from reference TRBV9 and TRBJ2-5, is DSGVTQTPKHLITATGQRVTLRCSPRSGDLSVYWYQQSLDQGLQFLIQYYNGEERAKGNILERFSAQQFPDLHSELNLSSLELGDSALYFCASSVVGDPRTETQYFGPGTRLLVL.

This rearrangement joins TRBV7-6 to TRBJ2-1, with D possibly TRBD1 on 5 matching bases. The CDR3 spans 11 residues. Trimming removed 3 bases from V and 15 bases from J, with 12 bases in between. The germline CDR1 and CDR2 sequences are SGHVS and FNYEAQ. CDR3 in amino acids: CASSFETELFF. The CDR3 DNA follows: TGTGCCAGCAGCTTCGAGACAGAATTGTTCTTC. The whole variable domain, remainder taken from reference TRBV7-6 and TRBJ2-1, is GAGVSQSPRYKVTKRGQDVALRCDPISGHVSLYWYRQALGQGPEFLTYFNYEAQQDKSGLPNDRFSAERPEGSISTLTIQRTEQRDSAMYRCASSFETELFFGPGTRLTVL.